Here is one T cell receptor beta chain with its context. The data were obtained in a study of blood T cell repertoires in COVID-19. Overall study: Samples came from the United States, Italy and Spain, spanning acute and convalescent COVID-19. T cells, B-cell-depleted T cells, or PBMCs provided the cDNA or gDNA that served as material.

Sequencing used immunoSEQ multiplex PCR; TCRdb keeps in-frame clones, though not all of them. This sample has 35,000 to 40,000 clones, with 70% to 90% found just once. Sequences were obtained from peripheral blood. This clonotype was obtained from a man between 65 and 85 years old with active COVID-19.

CDR3 residues: CSVEKMLVKGGMGTDTQYF. CDR3 DNA: TGCAGCGTTGAAAAGATGCTAGTAAAAGGGGGAATGGGAACAGATACGCAGTATTTT. The genes are TRBV29-1 and TRBJ2-3, with D possibly TRBD1 on 6 matching bases. CDR1 is SQVTM and CDR2 is ANQGSEA in the germline V gene. The CDR3 sequence is 19 residues long. Trimming stripped 2 bases from V and 3 bases from J, with 27 bases between.